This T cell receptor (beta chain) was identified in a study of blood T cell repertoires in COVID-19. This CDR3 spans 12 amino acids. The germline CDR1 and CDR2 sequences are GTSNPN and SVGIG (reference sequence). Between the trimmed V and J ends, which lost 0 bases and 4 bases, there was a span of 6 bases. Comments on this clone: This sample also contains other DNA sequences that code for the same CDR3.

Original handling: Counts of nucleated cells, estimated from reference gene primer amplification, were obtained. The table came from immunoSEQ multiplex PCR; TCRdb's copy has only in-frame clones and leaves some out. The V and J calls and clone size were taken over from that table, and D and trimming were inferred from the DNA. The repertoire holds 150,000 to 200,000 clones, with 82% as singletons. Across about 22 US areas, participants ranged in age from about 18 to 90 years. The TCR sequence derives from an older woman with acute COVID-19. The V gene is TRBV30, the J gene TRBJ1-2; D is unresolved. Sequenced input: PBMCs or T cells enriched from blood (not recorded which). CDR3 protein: CAWSVRGYGYTF. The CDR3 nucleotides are TGTGCCTGGAGTGTACGAGGCTATGGCTACACCTTC. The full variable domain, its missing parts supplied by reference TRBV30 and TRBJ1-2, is SQTIHQWPATLVQPVGSPLSLECTVEGTSNPNLYWYRQAAGRGLQLLFYSVGIGQISSEVPQNLSASRPQDRQFILSSKKLLLSDSGFYLCAWSVRGYGYTFGSGTRLTVV.